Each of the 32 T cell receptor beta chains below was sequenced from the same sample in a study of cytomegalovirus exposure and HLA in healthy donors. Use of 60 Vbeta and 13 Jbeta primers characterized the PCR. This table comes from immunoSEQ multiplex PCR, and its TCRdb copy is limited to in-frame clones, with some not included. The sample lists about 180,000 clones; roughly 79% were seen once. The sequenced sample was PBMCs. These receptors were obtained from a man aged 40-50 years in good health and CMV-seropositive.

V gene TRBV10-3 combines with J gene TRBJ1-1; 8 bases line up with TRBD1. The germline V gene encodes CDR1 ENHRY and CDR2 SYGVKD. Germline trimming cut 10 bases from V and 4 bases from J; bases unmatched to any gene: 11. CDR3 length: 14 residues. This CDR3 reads CATVGQGSITEAFF. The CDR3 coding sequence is TGTGCCACGGTAGGACAGGGCAGTATCACTGAAGCTTTCTTT.

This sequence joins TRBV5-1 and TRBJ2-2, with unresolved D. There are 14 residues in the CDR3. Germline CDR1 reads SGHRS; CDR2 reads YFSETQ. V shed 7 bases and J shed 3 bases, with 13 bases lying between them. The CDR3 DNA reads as TGCGCCAGCCGCGAGGTCCCCGACACCGGGGAGCTGTTTTTT. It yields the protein CASREVPDTGELFF.

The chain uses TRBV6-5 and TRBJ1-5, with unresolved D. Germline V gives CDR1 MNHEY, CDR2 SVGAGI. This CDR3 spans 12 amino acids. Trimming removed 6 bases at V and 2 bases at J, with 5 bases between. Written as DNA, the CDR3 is TGTGCCAGCAGGTCAGGCAATCAGCCCCAGCATTTT. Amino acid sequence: CASRSGNQPQHF.

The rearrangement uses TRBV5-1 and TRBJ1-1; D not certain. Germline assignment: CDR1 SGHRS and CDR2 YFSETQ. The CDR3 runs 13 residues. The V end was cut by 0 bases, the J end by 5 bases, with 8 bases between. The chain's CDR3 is CASSLVSGTEAFF. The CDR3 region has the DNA TGCGCCAGCAGCTTGGTCAGTGGTACTGAAGCTTTCTTT.

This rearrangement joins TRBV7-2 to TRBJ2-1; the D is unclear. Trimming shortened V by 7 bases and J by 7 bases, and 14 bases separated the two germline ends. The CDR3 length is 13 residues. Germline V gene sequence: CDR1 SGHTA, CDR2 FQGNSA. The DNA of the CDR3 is TGTGCCAGCACCCTCTTCGCCCGGAATGAGCAGTTCTTC. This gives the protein CASTLFARNEQFF.

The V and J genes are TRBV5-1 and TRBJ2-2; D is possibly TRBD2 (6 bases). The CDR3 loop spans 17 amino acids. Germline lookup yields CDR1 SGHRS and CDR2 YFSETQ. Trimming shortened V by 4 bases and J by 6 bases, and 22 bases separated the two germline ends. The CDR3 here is CASSKNEIRRGAGELFF. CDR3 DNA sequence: TGCGCCAGCAGCAAGAACGAAATTAGGAGGGGCGCCGGGGAGCTGTTTTTT.

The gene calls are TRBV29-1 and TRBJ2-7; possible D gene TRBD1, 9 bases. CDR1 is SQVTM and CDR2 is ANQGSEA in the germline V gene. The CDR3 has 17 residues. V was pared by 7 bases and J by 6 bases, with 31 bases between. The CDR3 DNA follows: TGCAGCGCTTGGGGAGGACAGGGGCCGGGAGGGGGTGTCGAGCAGTACTTC. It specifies CSAWGGQGPGGGVEQYF.

The DNA of the CDR3 is TGTGCCATCAGTGAGTCGATGCCTAGCGGGAGGGGCACAGATACGCAGTATTTT. This translates into CAISESMPSGRGTDTQYF. The chain is built from TRBV10-3 and TRBJ2-3; 12 bases are a match to TRBD2. Germline lookup yields CDR1 ENHRY and CDR2 SYGVKD. The CDR3 runs to 18 residues. V was clipped by 0 bases and J by 1 base; unmatched bases: 5.

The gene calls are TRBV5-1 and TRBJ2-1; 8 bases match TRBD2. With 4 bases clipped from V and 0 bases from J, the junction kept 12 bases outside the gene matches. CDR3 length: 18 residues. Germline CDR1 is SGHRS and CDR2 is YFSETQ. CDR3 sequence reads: CASSPEASGLSSYNEQFF. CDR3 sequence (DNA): TGCGCCAGCAGCCCGGAGGCTAGCGGGCTTAGCTCCTACAATGAGCAGTTCTTC.

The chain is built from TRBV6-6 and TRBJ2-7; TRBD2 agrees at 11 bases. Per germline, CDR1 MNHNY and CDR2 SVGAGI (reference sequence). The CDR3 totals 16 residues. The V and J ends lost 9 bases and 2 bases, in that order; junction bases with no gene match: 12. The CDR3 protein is CARGLAVKNPAYEQYF. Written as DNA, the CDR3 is TGTGCCAGGGGACTAGCGGTTAAGAATCCTGCCTACGAGCAGTACTTC.

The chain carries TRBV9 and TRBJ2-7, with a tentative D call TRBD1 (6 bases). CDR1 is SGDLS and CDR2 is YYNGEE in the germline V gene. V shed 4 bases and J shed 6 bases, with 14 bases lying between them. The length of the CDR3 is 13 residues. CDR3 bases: TGTGCCAGCAGCCCCCAGACAGGCACCGAGCAGTACTTC. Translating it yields CASSPQTGTEQYF.

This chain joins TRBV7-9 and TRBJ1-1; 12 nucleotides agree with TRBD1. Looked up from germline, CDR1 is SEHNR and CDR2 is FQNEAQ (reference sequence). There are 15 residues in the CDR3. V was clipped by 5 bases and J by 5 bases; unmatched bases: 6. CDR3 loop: CASSPRGQGATEAFF. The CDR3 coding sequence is TGTGCCAGCAGCCCCCGGGGACAGGGGGCAACTGAAGCTTTCTTT.

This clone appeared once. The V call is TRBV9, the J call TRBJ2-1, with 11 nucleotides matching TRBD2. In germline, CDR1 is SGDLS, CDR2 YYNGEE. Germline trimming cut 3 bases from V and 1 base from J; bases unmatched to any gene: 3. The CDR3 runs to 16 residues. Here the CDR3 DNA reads TGTGCCAGCAGCGCGGTAGCGGGAGGGTCCTACAATGAGCAGTTCTTC. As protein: CASSAVAGGSYNEQFF.

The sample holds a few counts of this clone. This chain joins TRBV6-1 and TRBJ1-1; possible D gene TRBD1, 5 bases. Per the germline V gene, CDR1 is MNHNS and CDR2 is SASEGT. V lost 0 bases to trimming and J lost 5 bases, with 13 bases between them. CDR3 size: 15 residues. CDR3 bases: TGTGCCAGCAGTGAAGCGCTTCAGGGTTGGACTGAAGCTTTCTTT. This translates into CASSEALQGWTEAFF.

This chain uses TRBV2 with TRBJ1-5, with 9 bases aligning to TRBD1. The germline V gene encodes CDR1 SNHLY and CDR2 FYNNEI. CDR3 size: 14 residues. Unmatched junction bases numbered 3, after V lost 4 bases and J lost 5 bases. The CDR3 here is CASSGGQGHQPQHF. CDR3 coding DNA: TGTGCCAGCAGTGGTGGACAGGGGCATCAGCCCCAGCATTTT.

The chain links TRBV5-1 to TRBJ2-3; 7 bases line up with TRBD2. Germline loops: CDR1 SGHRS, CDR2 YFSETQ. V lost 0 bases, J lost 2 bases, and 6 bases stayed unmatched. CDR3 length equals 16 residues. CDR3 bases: TGCGCCAGCAGCTTGGTACTGGGGGGGAACACAGATACGCAGTATTTT. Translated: CASSLVLGGNTDTQYF.

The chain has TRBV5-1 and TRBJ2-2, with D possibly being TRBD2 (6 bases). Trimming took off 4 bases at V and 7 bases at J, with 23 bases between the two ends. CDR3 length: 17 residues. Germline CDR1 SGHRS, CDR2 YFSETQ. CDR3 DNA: TGCGCCAGCAGCCCCTCCCCAGCGGGCGGACCGGGCGGGGAGCTGTTTTTT. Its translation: CASSPSPAGGPGGELFF. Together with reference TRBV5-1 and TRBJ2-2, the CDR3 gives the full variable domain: KAGVTQTPRYLIKTRGQQVTLSCSPISGHRSVSWYQQTPGQGLQFLFEYFSETQRNKGNFPGRFSGRQFSNSRSEMNVSTLELGDSALYLCASSPSPAGGPGGELFFGEGSRLTVL.

The CDR3 DNA reads TGTGCCAGCAGCCAACAATCCTATTCACCCCTCCACTTT. Translating it yields CASSQQSYSPLHF. The chain couples TRBV7-2 to TRBJ1-6, with unresolved D. Per the germline V gene, CDR1 is SGHTA and CDR2 is FQGNSA. Trimming cost V 5 bases and J 8 bases, with 10 bases left between them. The CDR3 totals 13 residues.

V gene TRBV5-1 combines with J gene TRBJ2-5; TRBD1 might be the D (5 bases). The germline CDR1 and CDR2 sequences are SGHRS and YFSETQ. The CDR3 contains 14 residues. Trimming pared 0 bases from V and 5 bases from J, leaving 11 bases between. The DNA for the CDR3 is TGCGCCAGCAGCTTGGCCTGGGGCGACGAGACCCAGTACTTC. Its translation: CASSLAWGDETQYF.

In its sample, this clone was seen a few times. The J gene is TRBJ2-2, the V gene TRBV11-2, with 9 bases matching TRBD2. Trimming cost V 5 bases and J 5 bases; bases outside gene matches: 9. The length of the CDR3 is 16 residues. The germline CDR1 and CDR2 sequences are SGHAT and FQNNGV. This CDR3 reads CASSPQGGLATGELFF. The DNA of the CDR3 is TGTGCCAGCAGCCCTCAGGGGGGACTAGCAACCGGGGAGCTGTTTTTT.

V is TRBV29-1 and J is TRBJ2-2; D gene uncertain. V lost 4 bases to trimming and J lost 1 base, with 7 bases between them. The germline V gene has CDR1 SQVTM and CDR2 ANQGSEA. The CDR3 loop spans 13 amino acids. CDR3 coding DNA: TGCAGCGTTGTAGTTCGGAACACCGGGGAGCTGTTTTTT. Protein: CSVVVRNTGELFF.

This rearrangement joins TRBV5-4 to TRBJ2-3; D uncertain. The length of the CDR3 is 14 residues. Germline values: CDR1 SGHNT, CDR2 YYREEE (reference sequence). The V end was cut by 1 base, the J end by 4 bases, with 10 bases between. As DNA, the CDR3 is TGTGCCAGCAGCTTGTACGGGTACGCAGATACGCAGTATTTT. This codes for CASSLYGYADTQYF.

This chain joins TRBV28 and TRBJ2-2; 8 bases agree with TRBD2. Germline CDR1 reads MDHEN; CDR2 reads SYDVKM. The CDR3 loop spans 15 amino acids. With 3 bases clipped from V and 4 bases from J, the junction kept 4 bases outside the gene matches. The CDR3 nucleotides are TGTGCCAGCAGTTTTAGTAGCGGGGTCACCGGGGAGCTGTTTTTT. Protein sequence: CASSFSSGVTGELFF.

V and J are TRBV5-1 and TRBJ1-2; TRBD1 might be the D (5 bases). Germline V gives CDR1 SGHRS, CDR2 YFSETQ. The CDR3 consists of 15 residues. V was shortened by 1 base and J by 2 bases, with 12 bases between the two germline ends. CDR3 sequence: CASSLNDRGNYGYTF. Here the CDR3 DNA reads TGCGCCAGCAGCTTGAATGATCGGGGGAACTATGGCTACACCTTC.

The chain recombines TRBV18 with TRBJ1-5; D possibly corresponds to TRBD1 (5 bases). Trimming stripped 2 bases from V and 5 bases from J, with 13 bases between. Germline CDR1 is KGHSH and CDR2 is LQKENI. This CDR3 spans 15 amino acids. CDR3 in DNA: TGTGCCAGCTCACCATCAGGGTTAAGGGATCAGCCCCAGCATTTT. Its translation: CASSPSGLRDQPQHF. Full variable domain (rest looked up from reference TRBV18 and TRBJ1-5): NAGVMQNPRHLVRRRGQEARLRCSPMKGHSHVYWYRQLPEEGLKFMVYLQKENIIDESGMPKERFSAEFPKEGPSILRIQQVVRGDSAAYFCASSPSGLRDQPQHFGDGTRLSIL.

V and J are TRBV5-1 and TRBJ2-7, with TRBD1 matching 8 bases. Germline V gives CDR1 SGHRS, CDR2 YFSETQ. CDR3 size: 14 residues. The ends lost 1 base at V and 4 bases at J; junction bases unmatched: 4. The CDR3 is CASSLSRGQYEQYF. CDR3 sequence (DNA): TGCGCCAGCAGCTTGAGCAGGGGGCAGTACGAGCAGTACTTC.

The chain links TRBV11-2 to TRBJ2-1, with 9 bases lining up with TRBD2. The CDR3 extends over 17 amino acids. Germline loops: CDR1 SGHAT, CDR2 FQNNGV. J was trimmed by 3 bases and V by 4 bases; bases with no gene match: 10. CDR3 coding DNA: TGTGCCAGCAGCTCCCTCCCGCTAGCGGGAAGCTACAATGAGCAGTTCTTC. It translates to CASSSLPLAGSYNEQFF.

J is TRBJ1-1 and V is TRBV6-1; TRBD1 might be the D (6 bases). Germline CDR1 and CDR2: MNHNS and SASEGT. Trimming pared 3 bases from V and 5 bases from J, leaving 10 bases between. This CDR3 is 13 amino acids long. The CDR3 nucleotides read TGTGCCAGCAGTGACAGGGGATCGACTGAAGCTTTCTTT. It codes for CASSDRGSTEAFF.

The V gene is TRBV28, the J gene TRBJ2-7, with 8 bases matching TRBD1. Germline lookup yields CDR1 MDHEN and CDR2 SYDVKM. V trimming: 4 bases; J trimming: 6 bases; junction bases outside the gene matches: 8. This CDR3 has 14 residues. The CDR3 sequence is CASSSSDRDGEQYF. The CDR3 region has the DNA TGTGCCAGCAGTTCATCGGACAGGGATGGCGAGCAGTACTTC.

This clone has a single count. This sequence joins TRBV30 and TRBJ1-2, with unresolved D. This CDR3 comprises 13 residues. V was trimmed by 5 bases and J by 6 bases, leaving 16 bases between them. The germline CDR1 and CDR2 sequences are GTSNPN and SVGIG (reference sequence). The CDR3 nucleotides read TGTGCCTGGGGACGGGAAGCCCGCCATGGCTACACCTTC. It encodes CAWGREARHGYTF.

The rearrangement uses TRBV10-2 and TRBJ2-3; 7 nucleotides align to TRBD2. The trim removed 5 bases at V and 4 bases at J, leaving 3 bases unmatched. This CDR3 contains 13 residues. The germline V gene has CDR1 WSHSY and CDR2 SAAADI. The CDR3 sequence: CASSPGLADTQYF. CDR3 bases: TGCGCCAGCAGTCCTGGACTAGCAGATACGCAGTATTTT.

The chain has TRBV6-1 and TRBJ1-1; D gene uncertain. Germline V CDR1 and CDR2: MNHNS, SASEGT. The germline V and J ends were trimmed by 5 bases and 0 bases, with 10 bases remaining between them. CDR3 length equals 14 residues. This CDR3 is CASSLPTLNTEAFF. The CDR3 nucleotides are TGTGCCAGCAGTCTACCGACACTGAACACTGAAGCTTTCTTT.